Listed below are T cell receptor beta chains from one sample, sequenced in a study of CD8+ T cells in alopecia areata. Only in-frame clones appear in the TCRdb table, and some are missing; sequencing was by immunoSEQ multiplex PCR. The sample has approximately 100,000 clones, about three fifths seen once. The sequencing used CD8+ T cells sorted from blood, collected at approximately week 60, from a patient treated with tofacitinib. Every receptor here comes from a human donor with alopecia areata. Each CDR3 is given with its conserved first and last residue. The order of the fields is clone size, V gene, D gene, J gene, CDR3 DNA, CDR3 protein. D genes are given only for firm matches. The size field is filled for only some rows; it gives once, few, many or a size class.

clone_size: .; v_call: TRBV6-5; d_call: .; j_call: TRBJ2-7; cdr3_nt: TGTGCCAGCAGTCCGGGGACCGCCGACTACGAGCAGTACTTC; cdr3_aa: CASSPGTADYEQYF
clone_size: .; v_call: TRBV29-1; d_call: TRBD1; j_call: TRBJ1-5; cdr3_nt: TGCAGCGCCGGAGGACAGGGGGGAGGGTTGGGCAATCAGCCCCAGCATTTT; cdr3_aa: CSAGGQGGGLGNQPQHF
clone_size: .; v_call: TRBV7-9; d_call: TRBD1; j_call: TRBJ1-1; cdr3_nt: TGTGCCAGCAGCCCGGACAGGGGGCCTGAAGCTTTCTTT; cdr3_aa: CASSPDRGPEAFF
clone_size: .; v_call: TRBV4-1; d_call: .; j_call: TRBJ1-5; cdr3_nt: TGCGCCAGCAGCCAGATGGTAGGGGGTGAGTACGAGAGCAATCAGCCCCAGCATTTT; cdr3_aa: CASSQMVGGEYESNQPQHF
clone_size: .; v_call: TRBV5-1; d_call: .; j_call: TRBJ2-3; cdr3_nt: TGCGCCAGCAGCTTGGCGGAGGGGCGGGATACGCAGTATTTT; cdr3_aa: CASSLAEGRDTQYF
clone_size: .; v_call: TRBV6-1; d_call: TRBD2; j_call: TRBJ2-7; cdr3_nt: TGTGCCAGCAGTGAAGGGGAGGGTTCCGACGAGCAGTACTTC; cdr3_aa: CASSEGEGSDEQYF
clone_size: .; v_call: TRBV18; d_call: .; j_call: TRBJ2-7; cdr3_nt: TGTGCCAGCTCAATCGACAGAAGCTACGAGCAGTACTTC; cdr3_aa: CASSIDRSYEQYF
clone_size: .; v_call: TRBV29-1; d_call: .; j_call: TRBJ2-5; cdr3_nt: TGCAGCGTTGAGGGAAGGTTGAAGACCCAGTACTTC; cdr3_aa: CSVEGRLKTQYF
clone_size: .; v_call: TRBV6-6; d_call: .; j_call: TRBJ1-2; cdr3_nt: TGTGCCAGCCAGTACAGGGAGGGGATGTCTAACTATGGCTACACCTTC; cdr3_aa: CASQYREGMSNYGYTF
clone_size: .; v_call: TRBV10-3; d_call: .; j_call: TRBJ2-5; cdr3_nt: TGTGCCATCAGTGTCGGAGGGGACCGAGGGGAGACCCAGTACTTC; cdr3_aa: CAISVGGDRGETQYF
clone_size: .; v_call: TRBV19; d_call: .; j_call: TRBJ1-4; cdr3_nt: TGTGCCAGTAGTAGCACCGGGAGACTGTTTTTT; cdr3_aa: CASSSTGRLFF
clone_size: .; v_call: TRBV7-8; d_call: TRBD2; j_call: TRBJ2-5; cdr3_nt: TGTGCCAGCAGGGTCAGCGGGGGTCAAGAGACCCAGTACTTC; cdr3_aa: CASRVSGGQETQYF
clone_size: .; v_call: TRBV4-2; d_call: .; j_call: TRBJ2-3; cdr3_nt: TGTGCCAGCAGCTCAGACTTCCTAGGGACGCAGTATTTT; cdr3_aa: CASSSDFLGTQYF
clone_size: .; v_call: TRBV7-2; d_call: TRBD1; j_call: TRBJ2-1; cdr3_nt: TGTGCCAGCAGCTTGGGGACAGCCTCCTACAATGAGCAGTTCTTC; cdr3_aa: CASSLGTASYNEQFF
clone_size: few; v_call: TRBV11-2; d_call: .; j_call: TRBJ2-7; cdr3_nt: TGTGCCAGCAGCTTAGGAGGCAGCTACGAGCAGTACTTC; cdr3_aa: CASSLGGSYEQYF
clone_size: few; v_call: TRBV25-1; d_call: TRBD1; j_call: TRBJ2-7; cdr3_nt: TGTGCCAGCAGTTTCGGACAGGGGAACGAGCAGTACTTC; cdr3_aa: CASSFGQGNEQYF
clone_size: .; v_call: TRBV30; d_call: .; j_call: TRBJ2-3; cdr3_nt: TGTGCCTGGAGTGGATACGCAGATACGCAGTATTTT; cdr3_aa: CAWSGYADTQYF
clone_size: once; v_call: TRBV6-5; d_call: .; j_call: TRBJ2-7; cdr3_nt: TGTGCCAGCAGTTACGACAGAGGGTCGATCTACGAGCAGTACTTC; cdr3_aa: CASSYDRGSIYEQYF
clone_size: .; v_call: TRBV11-2; d_call: TRBD2; j_call: TRBJ2-3; cdr3_nt: TGTGCCAGCAGCTTGGGGGGGACCACAGATACGCAGTATTTT; cdr3_aa: CASSLGGTTDTQYF
clone_size: once; v_call: TRBV5-1; d_call: .; j_call: TRBJ2-7; cdr3_nt: TGCGCCAGCAGCACGGATTCGGAAAGGAGACACTACGAGCAGTACTTC; cdr3_aa: CASSTDSERRHYEQYF
clone_size: .; v_call: TRBV5-1; d_call: .; j_call: TRBJ1-1; cdr3_nt: TGCGCCAGCAGCTTGACGGGGAGGAACACTGAAGCTTTCTTT; cdr3_aa: CASSLTGRNTEAFF
clone_size: .; v_call: TRBV23-1; d_call: TRBD2; j_call: TRBJ2-5; cdr3_nt: TGCGCCAGCAGCCCCGGGACTACCACACATACCCAAGAGACCCAGTACTTC; cdr3_aa: CASSPGTTTHTQETQYF
clone_size: few; v_call: TRBV6-5; d_call: .; j_call: TRBJ2-1; cdr3_nt: TGTGCCAGCAGTACGCCGGGACAAGGTGTTTTTGAGCAGTTCTTC; cdr3_aa: CASSTPGQGVFEQFF
clone_size: few; v_call: TRBV21-1; d_call: .; j_call: TRBJ2-1; cdr3_nt: TGTGCCAGCAGCGACGGAGGGGGGCCCGTTTATTGGCAGTTCTTC; cdr3_aa: CASSDGGGPVYWQFF
clone_size: .; v_call: TRBV7-7; d_call: .; j_call: TRBJ1-2; cdr3_nt: TGTGCCAGCAGCTCCGGGGCAGGCCTCACCTTC; cdr3_aa: CASSSGAGLTF
clone_size: .; v_call: TRBV6-6; d_call: TRBD1; j_call: TRBJ1-5; cdr3_nt: TGTGCCAGCAGCCTCGGGACAGATCCCCGGGCCCAGCATTTT; cdr3_aa: CASSLGTDPRAQHF
clone_size: .; v_call: TRBV9; d_call: .; j_call: TRBJ1-2; cdr3_nt: TGTGCCAGCAGCCTCTCTACGGGCGGCGGCTACACCTTC; cdr3_aa: CASSLSTGGGYTF
clone_size: .; v_call: TRBV2; d_call: TRBD1; j_call: TRBJ2-3; cdr3_nt: TGTGCCAGCAGTTTGACAGGGGCGGGCACAGATACGCAGTATTTT; cdr3_aa: CASSLTGAGTDTQYF
clone_size: few; v_call: TRBV29-1; d_call: TRBD1; j_call: TRBJ1-1; cdr3_nt: TGCAGCGTACGCAGGGACAGTCCTAACACTGAAGCTTTCTTT; cdr3_aa: CSVRRDSPNTEAFF
clone_size: .; v_call: TRBV4-1; d_call: .; j_call: TRBJ2-5; cdr3_nt: TGCGCCAGCAGCCAGTACTCCCAGGCCCAAGAGACCCAGTACTTC; cdr3_aa: CASSQYSQAQETQYF
clone_size: .; v_call: TRBV18; d_call: TRBD2; j_call: TRBJ2-3; cdr3_nt: TGTGCCAGCTCACCGACTAGCGGGGGCACAGATACGCAGTATTTT; cdr3_aa: CASSPTSGGTDTQYF
clone_size: .; v_call: TRBV25-1; d_call: .; j_call: TRBJ2-3; cdr3_nt: TGTGCCAGCAGCGGTCAGAGGACAGATACGCAGTATTTT; cdr3_aa: CASSGQRTDTQYF
clone_size: .; v_call: TRBV7-6; d_call: .; j_call: TRBJ2-5; cdr3_nt: TGTGCCAGCAGCTTACCGACAGCCCCGGGACAAGAGACCCAGTACTTC; cdr3_aa: CASSLPTAPGQETQYF
clone_size: many; v_call: TRBV9; d_call: .; j_call: TRBJ1-6; cdr3_nt: TGTGCCAGCAGCGTAGGGAGTTCACCCCTCCACTTT; cdr3_aa: CASSVGSSPLHF
clone_size: few; v_call: TRBV5-1; d_call: TRBD2; j_call: TRBJ2-7; cdr3_nt: TGCGCCAGCAGCCCCTCGGGGGGATCCTACGAGCAGTACTTC; cdr3_aa: CASSPSGGSYEQYF
clone_size: .; v_call: TRBV29-1; d_call: .; j_call: TRBJ2-1; cdr3_nt: TGCAGCGTGGGGGGTGGGGAGCACAATGAGCAGTTCTTC; cdr3_aa: CSVGGGEHNEQFF
clone_size: .; v_call: TRBV25-1; d_call: .; j_call: TRBJ2-3; cdr3_nt: TGTGCCAGCAGTGATTATACGCAGTATTTT; cdr3_aa: CASSDYTQYF
clone_size: .; v_call: TRBV5-1; d_call: TRBD1; j_call: TRBJ2-3; cdr3_nt: TGCGCCAGCAGCTCCTCACAGGGGGCAAAGGCAGATACGCAGTATTTT; cdr3_aa: CASSSSQGAKADTQYF
clone_size: few; v_call: TRBV9; d_call: TRBD1; j_call: TRBJ1-1; cdr3_nt: TGTGCCAGCAGAAGGACAGGTAGGACTGAAGCTTTCTTT; cdr3_aa: CASRRTGRTEAFF
clone_size: .; v_call: TRBV20-1; d_call: .; j_call: TRBJ2-5; cdr3_nt: TGCAGTGCTAGAGATGAGGGGACCCAGTACTTC; cdr3_aa: CSARDEGTQYF
clone_size: .; v_call: TRBV6-5; d_call: TRBD1; j_call: TRBJ1-5; cdr3_nt: TGTGCCAGCAGGCGGACAGGGCCCCATCAGCCCCAGCATTTT; cdr3_aa: CASRRTGPHQPQHF